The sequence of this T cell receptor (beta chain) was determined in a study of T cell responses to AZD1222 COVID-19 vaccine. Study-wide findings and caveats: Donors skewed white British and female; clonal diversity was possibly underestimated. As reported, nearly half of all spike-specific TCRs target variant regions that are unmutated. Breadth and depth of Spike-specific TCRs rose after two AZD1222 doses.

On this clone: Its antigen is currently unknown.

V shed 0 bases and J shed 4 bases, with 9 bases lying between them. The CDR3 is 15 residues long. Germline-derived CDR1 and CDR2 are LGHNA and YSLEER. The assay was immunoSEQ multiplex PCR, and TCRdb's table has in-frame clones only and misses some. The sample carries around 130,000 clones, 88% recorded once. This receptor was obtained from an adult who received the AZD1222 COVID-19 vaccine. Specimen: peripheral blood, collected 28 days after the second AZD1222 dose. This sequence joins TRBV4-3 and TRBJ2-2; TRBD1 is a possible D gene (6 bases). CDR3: CASSQDGDTTGELFF. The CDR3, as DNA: TGCGCCAGCAGCCAAGACGGGGACACCACCGGGGAGCTGTTTTTT.